Sequencing of this T cell receptor (beta chain) was carried out in a study of blood T cell repertoires in COVID-19. About the research overall: The origin of the acute and convalescent COVID-19 samples was the United States, Italy and Spain.

The V segment lost 3 bases and the J segment 6 bases; nucleotides outside the gene matches: 5. This CDR3 has 13 amino acids. Germline-derived CDR1 and CDR2 are SGDLS and YYNGEE. Authors' processing steps: Estimated nucleated cell counts came from reference gene primer amplification. Only in-frame clones appear in the TCRdb table, and some are missing; sequencing was by immunoSEQ multiplex PCR. V, J and clone size are taken as reported in that table, and D and trimming were inferred from the DNA itself. The table includes about 83,000 clones, 87% detected once. This clone was picked up one time. The receptor comes from a woman in her forties or fifties with active or convalescent COVID-19. The specimen sequenced was peripheral blood. This chain joins TRBV9 and TRBJ2-7; 8 bases are a match to TRBD1. This CDR3 is CASSGGQASEQYF. The CDR3 region has the DNA TGTGCCAGCAGCGGGGGACAGGCTTCCGAGCAGTACTTC.